This T cell receptor (beta chain) was sequenced during a study of blood T cells in healthy people across ages. Notes on the study in general: Per-million-T-cell TCR beta diversity fell roughly linearly with age. Diversity estimates drawn from one million T cells were deemed underestimates.

CDR1 and CDR2 from the germline V gene are MDHEN and SYDVKM. CDR3 length: 18 residues. Between the trimmed V and J ends, which lost 3 bases and 0 bases, there was a span of 21 bases. Using a J-beta primer mix together with a sample-barcoded 5' primer, a second PCR was run for roughly 7 to 12 cycles. Via MiXCR, TCRdb re-called the 5' RACE reads, giving one row per CDR3 protein. This table has about 830,000 distinct CDR3 sequences, nearly 60% appearing once. A note on this clonotype: What it recognizes is unknown.

V is TRBV28 and J is TRBJ2-7, with D perhaps matching TRBD1 (6 bases). Sequencing was performed on blood. The origin of this receptor is a man younger than 45 in good health. The CDR3 sequence: CASSFLVRARQASYEQYF. CDR3 coding DNA: TGTGCCAGCAGTTTCCTGGTTCGGGCGAGACAGGCCTCCTACGAGCAGTACTTC.